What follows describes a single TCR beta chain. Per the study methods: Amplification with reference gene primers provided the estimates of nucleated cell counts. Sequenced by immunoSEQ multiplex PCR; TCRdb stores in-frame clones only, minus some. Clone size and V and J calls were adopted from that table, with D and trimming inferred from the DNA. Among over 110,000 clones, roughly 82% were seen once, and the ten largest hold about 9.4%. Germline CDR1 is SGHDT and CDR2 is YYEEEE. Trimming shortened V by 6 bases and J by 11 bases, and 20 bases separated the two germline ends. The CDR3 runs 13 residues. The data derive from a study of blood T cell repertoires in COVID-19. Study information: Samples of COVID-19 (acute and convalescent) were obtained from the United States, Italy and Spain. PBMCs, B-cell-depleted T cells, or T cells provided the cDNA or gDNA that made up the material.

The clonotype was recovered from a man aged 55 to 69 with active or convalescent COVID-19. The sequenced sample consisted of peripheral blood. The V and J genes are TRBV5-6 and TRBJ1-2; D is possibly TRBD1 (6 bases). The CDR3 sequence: CASNRQDTGGYTF. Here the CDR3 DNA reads TGTGCCAGCAACCGACAGGACACCGGTGGGTACACCTTC.